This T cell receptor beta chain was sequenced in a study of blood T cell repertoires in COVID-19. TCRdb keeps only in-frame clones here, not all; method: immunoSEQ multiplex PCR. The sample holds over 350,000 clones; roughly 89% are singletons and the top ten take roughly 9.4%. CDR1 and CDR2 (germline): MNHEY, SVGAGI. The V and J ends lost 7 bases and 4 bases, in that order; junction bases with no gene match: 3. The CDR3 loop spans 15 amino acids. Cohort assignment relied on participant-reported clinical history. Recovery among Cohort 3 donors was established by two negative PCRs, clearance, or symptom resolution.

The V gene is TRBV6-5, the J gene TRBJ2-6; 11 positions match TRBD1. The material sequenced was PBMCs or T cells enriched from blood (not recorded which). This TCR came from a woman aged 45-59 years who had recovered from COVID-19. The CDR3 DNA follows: TGTGCCAGCACCGGACAGGGGGCGGGGGCCAACGTCCTGACTTTC. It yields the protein CASTGQGAGANVLTF.